The 28 T cell receptor beta chains listed next were all sequenced from one sample in a study of blood T cell repertoires in COVID-19. Profiled with immunoSEQ multiplex PCR; TCRdb holds only in-frame clones, not every one. The table includes about 80,000 clones, roughly 85% detected once. Source material: peripheral blood. These receptor sequences come from a man between 45 and 60 years old with COVID-19, enrolled during active disease.

This sequence joins TRBV7-9 and TRBJ1-2; D is possibly TRBD1 (5 bases). The CDR3 length is 14 residues. Germline V lookup: CDR1 SEHNR, CDR2 FQNEAQ (reference sequence). Deletions cut 3 bases from V and 0 bases from J, with 8 bases between. The CDR3 nucleotides read TGTGCCAGCAGCTTTACAGGATCTAACTATGGCTACACCTTC. Translation: CASSFTGSNYGYTF.

This clone occurred once. The CDR3 protein is CASSLTITSQPQHF. The CDR3 DNA sequence: TGTGCCAGTAGCCTCACTATAACCAGTCAGCCCCAGCATTTT. The gene calls are TRBV19 and TRBJ1-5; no clear D gene. V lost 6 bases and J 6 bases, leaving 15 bases between the germline ends. Per the germline V gene, CDR1 is LNHDA and CDR2 is SQIVND (reference sequence). CDR3 length: 14 residues.

V gene TRBV4-3 combines with J gene TRBJ1-2; no clear D gene. The CDR3 covers 16 residues. The V gene lost 3 bases and the J gene lost 4 bases, with 18 bases spanning the gap. The germline V gene has CDR1 LGHNA and CDR2 YSLEER. The CDR3 is CASSQDRGWDTYGYTF. The CDR3, as DNA: TGCGCCAGCAGCCAGGACCGGGGATGGGATACCTATGGCTACACCTTC.

In its sample, this clone was seen a few times. This chain uses TRBV2 with TRBJ1-5; 7 bases map to TRBD1. Looked up from germline, CDR1 is SNHLY and CDR2 is FYNNEI. The CDR3 runs 12 residues. V was clipped by 5 bases and J by 6 bases; unmatched bases: 1. The CDR3 sequence is CASSTGAQPQHF. DNA of the CDR3: TGTGCCAGCAGTACAGGGGCTCAGCCCCAGCATTTT.

The table lists this clone with a few counts. V gene TRBV28 combines with J gene TRBJ1-6; 7 bases align to TRBD1. Germline-derived CDR1 and CDR2 are MDHEN and SYDVKM. Trimming took 6 bases from V and 6 from J; bases not matched to a gene: 8. The CDR3 contains 15 residues. The CDR3 region has the DNA TGTGCCAGCAGCCCCAGGGACAGTATTAATTCACCCCTCCACTTT. Its protein product is CASSPRDSINSPLHF.

The V call is TRBV2, the J call TRBJ1-4; D is uncertain. The germline V gene encodes CDR1 SNHLY and CDR2 FYNNEI. The CDR3 length is 12 residues. V lost 7 bases, J lost 4 bases, and 7 bases lay in between. CDR3 residues: CASTTVNEKLFF. The CDR3 DNA reads as TGTGCCAGCACTACAGTTAATGAAAAACTGTTTTTT.

The chain couples TRBV27 to TRBJ2-3; D gene unclear. V was shortened by 7 bases and J by 2 bases, with 10 bases between the two germline ends. CDR1 is MNHEY and CDR2 is SMNVEV in the germline V gene (reference sequence). CDR3 length: 13 amino acids. CDR3 in amino acids: CASKSLNTDTQYF. The CDR3 DNA is TGTGCCAGCAAATCCCTTAACACAGATACGCAGTATTTT.

V is TRBV5-1 and J is TRBJ2-6; no clear D gene. The V end lost 0 bases, the J end lost 0 bases, and 7 bases lay between the germline ends. CDR1 and CDR2 (germline): SGHRS, YFSETQ. This CDR3 spans 16 amino acids. CDR3 sequence: CASSLVFGSGANVLTF. CDR3 coding DNA: TGCGCCAGCAGCTTGGTTTTCGGCTCTGGGGCCAACGTCCTGACTTTC.

This chain joins TRBV28 and TRBJ2-7, with 10 bases matching TRBD1. Trimming cost V 4 bases and J 6 bases; bases outside gene matches: 6. The CDR3 has 14 amino acids. The V gene's germline CDR1 is MDHEN and CDR2 SYDVKM. CDR3 sequence reads: CASSSPGQGPEQYF. CDR3 nucleotides: TGTGCCAGCAGTTCACCGGGACAGGGGCCCGAGCAGTACTTC.

The chain is built from TRBV7-3 and TRBJ2-1; 14 nucleotides agree with TRBD2. From germline, CDR1 is SGHTA and CDR2 FQGTGA. The trim removed 2 bases at V and 8 bases at J, leaving 8 bases unmatched. The CDR3 runs 17 residues. The CDR3 nucleotides read TGTGCCAGCAGCTTACTTGGACTAGCGGGAGGTGGGGATGAGCAGTTCTTC. Translation: CASSLLGLAGGGDEQFF.

This clone was recorded once. The chain has TRBV5-1 and TRBJ1-1; 7 bases line up with TRBD1. Per the germline V gene, CDR1 is SGHRS and CDR2 is YFSETQ. This CDR3 region has 16 residues. V dropped 4 bases and J dropped 2; count of bases not matched to a gene: 11. For the CDR3, the DNA is TGCGCCAGCAGCCTGGGACAGAAGGTGACCAACACTGAAGCTTTCTTT. It is translated as CASSLGQKVTNTEAFF.

The J gene is TRBJ1-2, the V gene TRBV28; 9 positions agree with TRBD1. V was clipped by 5 bases and J by 4 bases; unmatched bases: 8. The CDR3 runs 15 residues. The germline gives CDR1 MDHEN, CDR2 SYDVKM. CDR3 amino acids: CASSILDRGGYGYTF. CDR3 sequence (DNA): TGTGCCAGCAGTATCCTGGACAGGGGTGGCTATGGCTACACCTTC.

The V and J genes are TRBV7-2 and TRBJ1-4; D unresolved. Germline CDR1 SGHTA, CDR2 FQGNSA. The CDR3 sequence is 15 residues long. Trimming pared 4 bases from V and 4 bases from J, leaving 13 bases between. DNA of the CDR3: TGTGCCAGCAGCTCGTCAATCCAGGTTAATGAAAAACTGTTTTTT. Translation: CASSSSIQVNEKLFF.

The rearrangement uses TRBV11-2 and TRBJ2-1, with unresolved D. The CDR3 runs to 12 residues. V dropped 8 bases and J dropped 6 bases, with 11 bases sitting between them. Germline V lookup: CDR1 SGHAT, CDR2 FQNNGV. The CDR3 region is CASVGRGNEQFF. The CDR3 region has the DNA TGTGCCAGCGTAGGCCGAGGCAATGAGCAGTTCTTC.

This chain uses TRBV6-5 with TRBJ2-2; tentative D call: TRBD2 (6 bases). The CDR3 covers 14 residues. V lost 7 bases to trimming and J lost 8 bases, with 17 bases between them. Germline-derived CDR1 and CDR2 are MNHEY and SVGAGI. CDR3 coding DNA: TGTGCCAGCAACGGGGGTAGTTCTGGGGGGGAGCTGTTTTTT. It translates to CASNGGSSGGELFF.

The CDR3 DNA sequence: TGTGCCAGTAGTGCTAACAGGGTTGGAGAGACCCAGTACTTC. It codes for CASSANRVGETQYF. V is TRBV19 and J is TRBJ2-5; maybe TRBD1 (6 bases). This CDR3 region has 14 residues. Germline-derived CDR1 and CDR2 are LNHDA and SQIVND (reference sequence). V lost 5 bases, J lost 4 bases, and 14 bases lay in between.

This chain joins TRBV4-1 and TRBJ1-6; a weak D match, TRBD1 (5 bases). V was pared by 0 bases and J by 7 bases, with 10 bases between. Germline lookup yields CDR1 MGHRA and CDR2 YSYEKL. The CDR3 loop spans 15 amino acids. In nucleotides, the CDR3 is TGCGCCAGCAGCCAAGAGGCAGGGCGGAATTCACCCCTCCACTTT. Residues: CASSQEAGRNSPLHF.

The rearrangement joins TRBV5-8 to TRBJ1-2; D is unresolved. Germline CDR1 and CDR2: SGHTS and YDEGEE. The ends were cut back, 4 bases at V and 6 bases at J, with 10 bases in the middle. The CDR3 has 12 amino acids. The CDR3 DNA is TGTGCCAGCAGCCTGGGTAGTCATGGCTACACCTTC. It specifies CASSLGSHGYTF.

The chain has TRBV7-8 and TRBJ1-2; D is unclear. Germline-derived CDR1 and CDR2 are SGHVS and FQNEAQ. The CDR3 is 15 amino acids. V shed 0 bases and J shed 4 bases, with 12 bases lying between them. The CDR3 DNA reads TGTGCCAGCAGCTTAGCTACCGGGGATTTCTATGGCTACACCTTC. Translating gives CASSLATGDFYGYTF.

This chain uses TRBV28 with TRBJ1-5; D unclear. Germline CDR1 reads MDHEN; CDR2 reads SYDVKM. V was trimmed by 8 bases and J by 2 bases, leaving 7 bases between them. The CDR3 sequence is 12 residues long. The CDR3: CASASGNQPQHF. In nucleotides, the CDR3 is TGTGCCAGCGCTTCGGGCAATCAGCCCCAGCATTTT. The entire variable domain, with the rest obtained from reference TRBV28 and TRBJ1-5, is as follows: DVKVTQSSRYLVKRTGEKVFLECVQDMDHENMFWYRQDPGLGLRLIYFSYDVKMKEKGDIPEGYSVSREKKERFSLILESASTNQTSMYLCASASGNQPQHFGDGTRLSIL.

The gene calls are TRBV23-1 and TRBJ2-5; D possibly corresponds to TRBD2 (6 bases). TRBV23-1 is noted as an ORF with a role that remains uncertain. Trimming removed 1 base from V and 3 bases from J, with 30 bases in between. This CDR3 is built from 21 residues. CDR3 sequence: CASSQFAGGGMARQKEETQYF. The CDR3 region has the DNA TGCGCCAGCAGTCAATTTGCAGGAGGAGGGATGGCCCGACAGAAGGAAGAGACCCAGTACTTC.

In DNA, the CDR3 is TGTGCCAGCATTCCCCAGAGCGGGACTGAAGCTTTCTTT. This codes for CASIPQSGTEAFF. The chain carries TRBV28 and TRBJ1-1, with D unclear. Germline V gives CDR1 MDHEN, CDR2 SYDVKM. This CDR3 is 13 amino acids long. V lost 7 bases and J lost 5, with 14 bases in between. Full variable domain (outside the CDR3, taken from reference TRBV28 and TRBJ1-1): DVKVTQSSRYLVKRTGEKVFLECVQDMDHENMFWYRQDPGLGLRLIYFSYDVKMKEKGDIPEGYSVSREKKERFSLILESASTNQTSMYLCASIPQSGTEAFFGQGTRLTVV.

The V gene is TRBV6-5, the J gene TRBJ1-5; D possibly corresponds to TRBD1 (6 bases). The length of the CDR3 is 15 residues. Trimming removed 5 bases at V and 0 bases at J, with 11 bases between. Germline V gene sequence: CDR1 MNHEY, CDR2 SVGAGI. The CDR3 DNA is TGTGCCAGCAGTACAACAGGGACTAGCAATCAGCCCCAGCATTTT. Protein product: CASSTTGTSNQPQHF.

The chain is built from TRBV5-5 and TRBJ2-2; D perhaps matches TRBD1 (6 bases). The CDR3 has 18 residues. Trimming shortened V by 1 base and J by 3 bases, and 19 bases separated the two germline ends. CDR1 is SGHKS and CDR2 is YYEKEE in the germline V gene (reference sequence). The DNA for the CDR3 is TGTGCCAGCAGCTTGCGTCCCGAGGGGGTTGGGGACACCGGGGAGCTGTTTTTT. It is translated as CASSLRPEGVGDTGELFF. The complete variable domain, with remaining parts taken from reference TRBV5-5 and TRBJ2-2, reads DAGVTQSPTHLIKTRGQQVTLRCSPISGHKSVSWYQQVLGQGPQFIFQYYEKEERGRGNFPDRFSARQFPNYSSELNVNALLLGDSALYLCASSLRPEGVGDTGELFFGEGSRLTVL.

The chain employs TRBV11-2 and TRBJ1-5; TRBD1 aligns across 7 bases. The CDR3 totals 14 residues. The germline gives CDR1 SGHAT, CDR2 FQNNGV. V dropped 5 bases and J dropped 2; count of bases not matched to a gene: 3. The CDR3 DNA reads as TGTGCCAGCAGCCCTGGGACAGGCAATCAGCCCCAGCATTTT. Protein: CASSPGTGNQPQHF.

A single count supports this clone. Distinct nucleotide sequences in the sample also encode this CDR3. This chain connects TRBV28 to TRBJ2-7; possible D gene TRBD1, 6 bases. V gave up 5 bases and J gave up 4 bases, with 18 bases separating them. The germline V gene encodes CDR1 MDHEN and CDR2 SYDVKM. The CDR3 contains 15 residues. The DNA for the CDR3 is TGTGCCAGCAGTGCACCCGGAACAGGGACGTACGAGCAGTACTTC. Protein sequence: CASSAPGTGTYEQYF.

The rearrangement uses TRBV3-1 (or the pseudogene TRBV3-2) and TRBJ1-1; D gene unclear. The V end lost 2 bases, the J end lost 5 bases, and 9 bases lay between the germline ends. The CDR3 has 13 amino acids. Germline-derived CDR1 and CDR2 are LGHDT and YNNKEL (reference sequence). The DNA of the CDR3 is TGTGCCAGCAGCCAATTTAGTCGGACTGAAGCTTTCTTT. Its protein product is CASSQFSRTEAFF.

The genes are TRBV6-5 and TRBJ2-3; TRBD2 agrees at 8 bases. Germline V CDR1 and CDR2: MNHEY, SVGAGI. V shed 1 base and J 0 bases; nucleotides not matched to a gene: 3. The CDR3 spans 16 residues. The chain's CDR3 is CASSYLLAGSTDTQYF. DNA of the CDR3: TGTGCCAGCAGTTACTTATTAGCGGGGAGCACAGATACGCAGTATTTT.